This TCR beta chain was sequenced for a study of T cell responses to AZD1222 COVID-19 vaccine. Study results and caveats: Repertoires were sampled only after the peak T cell response. Reportedly, nearly half of unique spike TCRs recognized epitopes outside B.1.351/B.1.1.7 mutations.

Remarks on this clone: The antigen remains unidentified.

TCRdb keeps only in-frame clones here, not all; method: immunoSEQ multiplex PCR. The profile covers some 120,000 clones, with 90% appearing a single time and 7.2% taken by the ten largest. Trimming shortened V by 5 bases and J by 0 bases, and 11 bases separated the two germline ends. Germline V gene lookup returns CDR1 MNHEY and CDR2 SMNVEV (reference sequence). This CDR3 has 16 residues. This rearrangement joins TRBV27 to TRBJ1-6; a weak D match, TRBD1 (6 bases). Specimen: peripheral blood, collected on day 0 of AZD1222 vaccination. The receptor's source is an adult in good health. The CDR3 DNA reads as TGTGCCAGCAGTCGGGGGCCGAGCTCCTATAATTCACCCCTCCACTTT. Its protein product is CASSRGPSSYNSPLHF.